The sample holds a few counts of the clone carrying this TCR beta chain. This entry is derived from a study of STAT5B mutations in CD4+ large granular lymphocyte leukemia. Assay: immunoSEQ multiplex PCR; the TCRdb copy retains only in-frame clones and omits some. This repertoire includes 94 clones. The receptor was isolated from a man older than 75 with CD4+ T-cell large granular lymphocyte leukemia. The specimen sequenced was PBMCs.

The CDR3 DNA follows: TGTGCCAGCACTCCCGGCACAGCCTACGAGCAGTACTTC. As protein: CASTPGTAYEQYF. The chain has TRBV6-4 and TRBJ2-7; D is undetermined. The germline V and J ends were trimmed by 7 bases and 2 bases, with 12 bases remaining between them. This CDR3 is 13 amino acids long. Germline V gene sequence: CDR1 MRHNA, CDR2 SNTAGT.